These T cell receptor beta chains were read from a single sample in a study of T cell responses to AZD1222 COVID-19 vaccine. Clones were sequenced by immunoSEQ multiplex PCR, and TCRdb holds only the in-frame ones, with some missing. The sample holds 75,000 to 90,000 clones, roughly 90% seen once. The sample in question was peripheral blood, obtained 28 days after the second AZD1222 dose. The receptors originated from an adult who received the AZD1222 COVID-19 vaccine. Each CDR3 is given with its conserved first and last residue. The D gene is left open where the match is weak. Clone size is shown for a subset of rows, as once, few, many or a class of expanded clone.

TRBV12-3/TRBV12-4	TRBJ2-5	NA	NA	TGTGCCAGCACCCGCGGAGAGACCCAGTACTTC	CASTRGETQYF
TRBV18	TRBJ1-1	NA	NA	TGTGCCAGCTCACGGCGGGAGCCAGAAGCTTTCTTT	CASSRREPEAFF
TRBV5-4	TRBJ2-7	once	TRBD2	TGTGCCAGCAGCCCTGGGGGGGTGTACTCGTACTACGAGCAGTACTTC	CASSPGGVYSYYEQYF
TRBV6-5	TRBJ1-1	NA	NA	TGTGCCAGCACCATGACAGGGAACACTGAAGCTTTCTTT	CASTMTGNTEAFF
TRBV14	TRBJ1-3	NA	NA	TGTGCCAGCAGCTACCTCGGGGACACCATATATTTT	CASSYLGDTIYF
TRBV28	TRBJ1-2	once	NA	TGTGCCAGCAGTTTCGAGATGGACCGCGGCTACACCTTC	CASSFEMDRGYTF
TRBV7-2	TRBJ1-2	NA	NA	TGTGCCAGCAGCTTTTCAGCGAGGGGCGGCTATGGCTACACCTTC	CASSFSARGGYGYTF
TRBV30	TRBJ1-2	NA	TRBD1	TGTGCCTGGAGTCCCACGACAGGGGGCATAGGTGGCTACACCTTC	CAWSPTTGGIGGYTF
TRBV19	TRBJ2-7	NA	NA	TGTGCCAGTAGTAAACTAGGGGAGGTCTACGAGCAGTACTTC	CASSKLGEVYEQYF
TRBV4-3	TRBJ1-2	NA	NA	TGCGCCAGCAGCCTAGGCAGCCAACTTGGGGATGGCTACACCTTC	CASSLGSQLGDGYTF
TRBV29-1	TRBJ2-3	NA	TRBD2	TGCAGCGTTGAAGGCTTGCGGGAGGGCACAGATACGCAGTATTTT	CSVEGLREGTDTQYF
TRBV30	TRBJ1-2	NA	NA	TGTGCCTGGATTCCTGGGGGACTCATCGACCTAGGCTACACCTTC	CAWIPGGLIDLGYTF
TRBV18	TRBJ2-6	NA	NA	TGTGCCAGCTCACCAACGACGGTCTCTGGGGCCAACGTCCTGACTTTC	CASSPTTVSGANVLTF
TRBV20-1	TRBJ2-1	NA	NA	TGCAGTGCTAGAGGACAGGTTGAGCAGTTCTTC	CSARGQVEQFF
TRBV25-1	TRBJ2-7	once	TRBD1	TGTGCCAGCAGTGCCCGGGACAGGGGCTCCTACGAGCAGTACTTC	CASSARDRGSYEQYF
TRBV28	TRBJ1-1	NA	NA	TGTGCCAGCAGTTTATGGGGCAGGACCGACGGGGCTTTCTTT	CASSLWGRTDGAFF
TRBV4-2	TRBJ1-2	NA	NA	TGTGCCAGCAGCCAAGGTCGATTTAAGAGGAACTATGGCTACACCTTC	CASSQGRFKRNYGYTF
TRBV6-2/TRBV6-3	TRBJ2-3	NA	TRBD2	TGTGCCAGCAGTTACTCGAAGGCTAGCGGGACAGATACGCAGTATTTT	CASSYSKASGTDTQYF
TRBV28	TRBJ1-2	NA	TRBD1	TGTGCCAGCAGGTCAGGGGGCGAGGGCTACACCTTC	CASRSGGEGYTF
TRBV6-5	TRBJ1-5	NA	NA	TGTGCCAGCAGCCCGGACTGGGGAGGACAGCCCCAGCATTTT	CASSPDWGGQPQHF
TRBV18	TRBJ2-1	NA	TRBD2	TGTGCCAGCTCACCGGATGGATTAGCGGGAGGTACTGAGCAGTTCTTC	CASSPDGLAGGTEQFF
TRBV6-5	TRBJ1-5	NA	TRBD1	TGTGCCAGCAGTTACTCGACAGGGGCGGATCAGCCCCAGCATTTT	CASSYSTGADQPQHF
TRBV11-3	TRBJ2-3	NA	NA	TGTGCCAGCAGCGCAGGGACAGATACGCAGTATTTT	CASSAGTDTQYF
TRBV25-1	TRBJ2-2	NA	NA	TGTGCCAGCAGTAGGCAGGCGAACACCGGGGAGCTGTTTTTT	CASSRQANTGELFF
TRBV6-5	TRBJ1-3	NA	NA	TGTGCCAGCAGAAAAGGGGATCCTGGAAACACCATATATTTT	CASRKGDPGNTIYF
TRBV28	TRBJ2-3	NA	TRBD2	TGTGCCAGCAGTTTACCCGGTCCCGGGGGGACAGATACGCAGTATTTT	CASSLPGPGGTDTQYF
TRBV5-1	TRBJ2-7	NA	NA	TGCGCCAGCAGCCTACGGACGGACCCCTACGAGCAGTACTTC	CASSLRTDPYEQYF
TRBV6-5	TRBJ2-2	NA	NA	TGTGCCAGCCGGACTAACACCGGGGAGCTGTTTTTT	CASRTNTGELFF
TRBV10-2	TRBJ2-1	once	NA	TGCGCCAGCAGTGAGACATTCAATGAGCAGTTCTTC	CASSETFNEQFF
TRBV29-1	TRBJ2-2	NA	TRBD2	TGCAGCGCCCATAGCGGGGTTAACACCGGGGAGCTGTTTTTT	CSAHSGVNTGELFF
TRBV2	TRBJ2-5	NA	TRBD1	TGTGCCAGCAGTGAAGAGACAGGGCGACGGGAGACCCAGTACTTC	CASSEETGRRETQYF
TRBV28	TRBJ1-2	NA	TRBD1	TGTGCCAGCAGTTTCCCCTCCACAGGGGGCTCTGGCTACACCTTC	CASSFPSTGGSGYTF
TRBV28	TRBJ1-2	NA	TRBD1	TGTGCCAGCAGGGCCCTTAAAGGGGGCGATTTGAACTATGGCTACACCTTC	CASRALKGGDLNYGYTF
TRBV19	TRBJ2-3	NA	TRBD2	TGTGCCAGTAGTCCCTGGACTAGCGGGCCAAAATTGAGCACAGATACGCAGTATTTT	CASSPWTSGPKLSTDTQYF
TRBV13	TRBJ2-7	once	TRBD1	TGTGCCAGCAGCCCCCCGGGGGGACAGGGGGGACGAGTTGGGCAGTACTTC	CASSPPGGQGGRVGQYF
TRBV7-2	TRBJ2-1	NA	NA	TGTGCCAGCAGCTTTTACAGGATCAATGAGCAGTTCTTC	CASSFYRINEQFF
TRBV11-3	TRBJ2-7	NA	TRBD1	TGTGCCAGCAGCCAGGGACAGGCCTACGAGCAGTACTTC	CASSQGQAYEQYF
TRBV11-2	TRBJ2-4	once	TRBD1	TGTGCCAGCAGAGTGACAGGGGAGAACATTCAGTACTTC	CASRVTGENIQYF
TRBV6-6	TRBJ1-4	few	TRBD1	TGTGCCAGCAGTTATGGCAGGGGGATTGAAAAACTGTTTTTT	CASSYGRGIEKLFF
TRBV5-1	TRBJ2-5	NA	NA	TGCGCCAGCAGGACGGAGGAGACCCAGTACTTC	CASRTEETQYF
TRBV30	TRBJ2-4	NA	NA	TGTGCCTGGAGGGGCAGTAGAATAGCCAAAAACATTCAGTACTTC	CAWRGSRIAKNIQYF
TRBV6-5	TRBJ1-1	once	NA	TGTGCCAGCAGGGGGCAGGGAAATGAAGCTTTCTTT	CASRGQGNEAFF
TRBV9	TRBJ2-1	NA	TRBD1	TGTGCCAGCAGCCACCCGACAGGGGCGAACGCCTACAATGAGCAGTTCTTC	CASSHPTGANAYNEQFF
TRBV28	TRBJ2-3	NA	TRBD2	TGTGCCAGCAGTTCCACTGGACTAGCGGTTTCTAGCACAGATACGCAGTATTTT	CASSSTGLAVSSTDTQYF
TRBV5-1	TRBJ2-2	few	TRBD1	TGCGCCAGCAGTCCCGACAGGGCGAACACCGGGGAGCTGTTTTTT	CASSPDRANTGELFF
TRBV7-2	TRBJ2-7	NA	TRBD2	TGTGCCAGCAGACTATCCGGGAGGAACGAGCAGTACTTC	CASRLSGRNEQYF
TRBV20-1	TRBJ2-7	NA	TRBD2	TGCAGTGCGATGGGACTACCCGAGCAGTACTTC	CSAMGLPEQYF
TRBV7-9	TRBJ2-1	once	TRBD1	TGTGCCAGCAGCCCGCGGGACAGGGCCTACAATGAGCAGTTCTTC	CASSPRDRAYNEQFF
TRBV5-6	TRBJ1-3	NA	NA	TGTGCCAGCAGCTTGGGGCAATCTGGAAACACCATATATTTT	CASSLGQSGNTIYF
TRBV9	TRBJ2-7	NA	TRBD2	TGTGCCAGCAGCCCCTCCGGGCTAGCGGGAGGAGGGTACGAGCAGTACTTC	CASSPSGLAGGGYEQYF
TRBV27	TRBJ1-6	NA	TRBD1	TGTGCCAGCAGTTTTATGGACAGGGCGGGTTCACCCCTCCACTTT	CASSFMDRAGSPLHF
TRBV28	TRBJ2-7	NA	TRBD2	TGTGCCAGCAGCTACGGGACTAGCGCCTCCTACGAGCAGTACTTC	CASSYGTSASYEQYF
TRBV11-2	TRBJ2-2	NA	NA	TGTGCCAGCAGCTCTTTGGCGAACACCGGGGAGCTGTTTTTT	CASSSLANTGELFF
TRBV18	TRBJ1-4	NA	TRBD1	TGTGCCAGCTCACCTTCGGGACAGCCTAATGAAAAACTGTTTTTT	CASSPSGQPNEKLFF
TRBV28	TRBJ1-5	NA	NA	TGTGCCAGCAGTTCGCTAGCCCAGCATTTT	CASSSLAQHF
TRBV28	TRBJ2-1	NA	NA	TGTGCCAGCAGTTTGGGGATTTTGGGTGAGCAGTTCTTC	CASSLGILGEQFF
TRBV21-1	TRBJ1-5	NA	NA	TGTGCCAGCAGCAAAGACAGCCCGTTGGGGAATCAGCCCCAGCATTTT	CASSKDSPLGNQPQHF
TRBV11-2	TRBJ2-7	NA	TRBD2	TGTGCCAGCAGCTTAAGCGATCCAGCGGGATACTCCTACGAGCAGTACTTC	CASSLSDPAGYSYEQYF